This T cell receptor beta chain was captured in a study of PD-L1 blockade in urothelial cancer. Study context: In terms of prior chemotherapy, patients had received 0 to 3 regimens. A median of roughly 140,000 T cells was found in the blood samples. Blood analyses occurred 3 weeks (second dose) and 6 weeks post treatment start.

Indicated time point: pretreatment peripheral blood. Only in-frame clones appear in the TCRdb table, and some are missing; sequencing was by immunoSEQ multiplex PCR. The sample records fewer than 45,000 clones, 88% being singletons. Germline V CDR1 and CDR2: SGHVS, FNYEAQ. After removal of 5 bases from V and 0 bases from J, the junction contained 10 bases not matched to a gene. This CDR3 comprises 17 residues. The material was PBMCs, obtained around atezolizumab (anti-PD-L1) treatment. This rearrangement joins TRBV7-6 to TRBJ1-3; TRBD1 matches at 7 bases. This clonotype was obtained from a donor aged 40 or older with urothelial cancer. The CDR3 sequence is CASSQGGVPSSGNTIYF. CDR3 nucleotides: TGTGCCAGCAGCCAGGGGGGCGTACCCAGCTCTGGAAACACCATATATTTT.